A single sample gave rise to the 22 T cell receptor beta chains below, sequenced in a study of shared clonotypes between healthy human individuals. Assay: immunoSEQ multiplex PCR; the TCRdb copy retains only in-frame clones and omits some. The sample shows more than 2 million clones, 80% to 95% of them seen only once. Terminally differentiated effector memory CD45RA+ cells were excluded from the naive CD8 cells, which were CD45RO-negative and positively selected for CCR7. The sequenced sample was naive CD8+ T cells from PBMCs. The receptors originated from a man in his late teens or twenties in good health. Some clones in this sample may be carry-over from other donors' samples.

The CDR3 DNA reads as TGTGCCAGCAGCAGACCCACGACAGGGACTAACTATGGCTACACCTTC. This translates into CASSRPTTGTNYGYTF. The chain combines TRBV7-9 with TRBJ1-2, with 7 positions matching TRBD1. From germline, CDR1 is SEHNR and CDR2 FQNEAQ (reference sequence). V lost 5 bases to trimming and J lost 0 bases; unmatched junction nucleotides: 9. The CDR3 sequence is 16 residues long.

V and J are TRBV9 and TRBJ2-1; 7 bases fit TRBD2. CDR1 is SGDLS and CDR2 is YYNGEE in the germline V gene. There are 15 residues in the CDR3. Trimming took 4 bases from V and 4 from J; bases not matched to a gene: 8. CDR3 DNA: TGTGCCAGCAGCCGCGCGTCTAGCGGATACAATGAGCAGTTCTTC. Encoded protein: CASSRASSGYNEQFF.

The genes are TRBV28 and TRBJ2-1, with 10 positions matching TRBD2. In germline, CDR1 is MDHEN, CDR2 SYDVKM. V was clipped by 3 bases and J by 12 bases; unmatched bases: 14. The CDR3 runs 16 residues. The CDR3 sequence: CASSFSGGLAGVRQFF. The CDR3 coding sequence is TGTGCCAGCAGTTTTTCAGGTGGGCTAGCGGGAGTTCGGCAGTTCTTC.

A single count supports this clone. The rearrangement links TRBV29-1 to TRBJ2-1, with a possible D match to TRBD1 (5 bases). The V and J ends lost 5 bases and 0 bases respectively, with 20 bases between them. The CDR3 length is 17 residues. Germline-derived CDR1 and CDR2 are SQVTM and ANQGSEA. For the CDR3, the DNA is TGCAGCGTTTTTGGGGCAGCCTGGGCGAGCTCCTACAATGAGCAGTTCTTC. This translates into CSVFGAAWASSYNEQFF.

This rearrangement joins TRBV6-1 to TRBJ1-1, with TRBD1 as a possible D gene (6 bases). The V gene lost 3 bases and the J gene lost 0 bases, with 14 bases spanning the gap. Germline CDR1 reads MNHNS; CDR2 reads SASEGT. The CDR3 runs 16 residues. This CDR3 is CASSDNSWTVNTEAFF. Here the CDR3 DNA reads TGTGCCAGCAGTGACAATTCCTGGACAGTGAACACTGAAGCTTTCTTT.

J is TRBJ1-5 and V is TRBV28; D gene unclear. The CDR3 contains 18 residues. V was shortened by 5 bases and J by 0 bases, with 20 bases between the two germline ends. Looked up from germline, CDR1 is MDHEN and CDR2 is SYDVKM. The CDR3 nucleotides are TGTGCCAGCAGTATGCCCAAGTGGGGTGAGGATAGCAATCAGCCCCAGCATTTT. This codes for CASSMPKWGEDSNQPQHF.

The V gene is TRBV6-5, the J gene TRBJ2-5; TRBD1 agrees at 10 bases. This CDR3 spans 15 amino acids. With V trimmed by 2 bases and J by 6 bases, 6 bases remained unmatched. Germline loops: CDR1 MNHEY, CDR2 SVGAGI. The CDR3 is CASSYSGTGEKTQYF. As DNA, the CDR3 is TGTGCCAGCAGTTACAGTGGGACAGGGGAGAAGACCCAGTACTTC.

Notes on this clone: Other DNA sequences from this sample encode an identical CDR3 as well. The rearrangement uses TRBV27 and TRBJ1-5; D is ambiguous. V gave up 3 bases and J gave up 2 bases, with 5 bases separating them. Looked up from germline, CDR1 is MNHEY and CDR2 is SMNVEV (reference sequence). The CDR3 spans 13 residues. DNA for the CDR3: TGTGCCAGCAGTTTGGCAGGCAATCAGCCCCAGCATTTT. Its protein product is CASSLAGNQPQHF.

This clone was seen once. This sample includes further DNA sequences coding for the same CDR3. This chain uses TRBV5-6 with TRBJ1-1; D not certain. V dropped 0 bases and J dropped 0 bases, with 6 bases sitting between them. Germline loops: CDR1 SGHDT, CDR2 YYEEEE. The CDR3 is 14 residues long. The CDR3 loop reads CASSLGNMNTEAFF. DNA of the CDR3: TGTGCCAGCAGCTTGGGGAACATGAACACTGAAGCTTTCTTT.

V usage is TRBV27 and J usage is TRBJ1-5; possibly TRBD1 for D (5 bases). Germline CDR1 is MNHEY and CDR2 is SMNVEV (reference sequence). The V end lost 5 bases, the J end lost 4 bases, and 12 bases lay between the germline ends. The CDR3 is 14 amino acids. DNA for the CDR3: TGTGCCAGCAGTCGTATCGGGGGGAATCAGCCCCAGCATTTT. Its translation is CASSRIGGNQPQHF.

Worth noting for this clone: The sample contains more than one DNA sequence encoding this CDR3. The V call is TRBV9, the J call TRBJ2-5, with D perhaps TRBD1 or TRBD2 (5 bases each). This CDR3 contains 13 residues. The germline V gene encodes CDR1 SGDLS and CDR2 YYNGEE. Trimming stripped 0 bases from V and 5 bases from J, with 8 bases between. The CDR3 nucleotides read TGTGCCAGCAGCGTAGGAGGGGTGGAGACCCAGTACTTC. This codes for CASSVGGVETQYF.

The chain employs TRBV28 and TRBJ2-7; 10 bases align to TRBD1. Germline CDR1 is MDHEN and CDR2 is SYDVKM. The V gene end was trimmed by 6 bases and the J gene end by 2 bases; junction bases not matched to a gene: 7. The CDR3 is 15 residues long. The CDR3 region is CASSYEGQGTYEQYF. DNA for the CDR3: TGTGCCAGCAGCTATGAGGGACAGGGGACCTACGAGCAGTACTTC. The full variable domain, rest sourced from reference TRBV28 and TRBJ2-7, is DVKVTQSSRYLVKRTGEKVFLECVQDMDHENMFWYRQDPGLGLRLIYFSYDVKMKEKGDIPEGYSVSREKKERFSLILESASTNQTSMYLCASSYEGQGTYEQYFGPGTRLTVT.

A few counts support this clone. This CDR3 is also generated by other DNA sequences in the sample. The V and J genes are TRBV27 and TRBJ2-7; D remains unclear. The germline V gene has CDR1 MNHEY and CDR2 SMNVEV (reference sequence). This CDR3 region has 11 residues. Trimming left V 4 bases short and J 2 bases short, with 3 bases between. The CDR3 protein is CASSSPYEQYF. DNA of the CDR3: TGTGCCAGCAGTTCGCCCTACGAGCAGTACTTC.

The V call is TRBV7-9, the J call TRBJ2-1, with D hard to call. The CDR3 has 12 residues. V gave up 3 bases and J gave up 9 bases, with 9 bases separating them. In germline, CDR1 is SEHNR, CDR2 FQNEAQ (reference sequence). The CDR3, as DNA: TGTGCCAGCAGCTTCTTGGTCAGTGAGCAGTTCTTC. It translates to CASSFLVSEQFF.

Turning to this clone: This CDR3 is also generated by other DNA sequences in the sample. The rearrangement uses TRBV7-9 and TRBJ2-7, with D possibly being TRBD2 (6 bases). The CDR3 has 12 residues. Trimming left V 4 bases short and J 6 bases short, with 10 bases between. Per the germline V gene, CDR1 is SEHNR and CDR2 is FQNEAQ (reference sequence). As DNA, the CDR3 is TGTGCCAGCAGCTCCTCCGGGGGCGAGCAGTACTTC. This gives the protein CASSSSGGEQYF.

The V call is TRBV29-1, the J call TRBJ1-5; D is unresolved. V gave up 2 bases and J gave up 9 bases, with 11 bases separating them. CDR3 length: 12 residues. The V gene's germline CDR1 is SQVTM and CDR2 ANQGSEA. CDR3 DNA sequence: TGCAGCGTTGAAAAACCAATGAGGCCCCAGCATTTT. This codes for CSVEKPMRPQHF.

The chain employs TRBV5-1 and TRBJ2-1; 8 bases map to TRBD1. The J segment lost 3 bases and the V segment lost 1 base, leaving 6 bases of the junction unmatched. The CDR3 length is 16 residues. Germline V gene lookup returns CDR1 SGHRS and CDR2 YFSETQ. The CDR3 DNA reads TGCGCCAGCAGCTTGTGGCGGGACAGGAGCTACAATGAGCAGTTCTTC. Amino acids: CASSLWRDRSYNEQFF.

The chain has TRBV29-1 and TRBJ1-2; D is perhaps TRBD1 (6 bases). CDR3 length: 12 amino acids. Per germline, CDR1 SQVTM and CDR2 ANQGSEA. V was shortened by 5 bases and J by 6 bases, with 13 bases between the two germline ends. The CDR3 loop is CSVLRGIDGYTF. CDR3 bases: TGCAGCGTTTTAAGGGGGATTGATGGCTACACCTTC.

Concerning this clone itself: One end of the junction is discordant with germline, which a read error may explain. The same CDR3 can be traced to other DNA sequences in this sample. The chain has TRBV6-5 and TRBJ2-1, with no clear D. This CDR3 contains 13 residues. The germline CDR1 and CDR2 sequences are MNHEY and SVGAGI. As DNA, the CDR3 is TGTGCCAGCAGTTACTACTCCAACAATGAGCAGTTCTTC. Its translation: CASSYYSNNEQFF.

The CDR3: CASRTLAGGPNEQYF. CDR3 nucleotide sequence: TGTGCCAGCAGAACACTAGCGGGAGGGCCAAACGAGCAGTACTTC. This chain joins TRBV6-6 and TRBJ2-7; 13 bases map to TRBD2. Unmatched junction bases numbered 7, after V lost 6 bases and J lost 5 bases. The CDR3 has 15 amino acids. Germline V gene lookup returns CDR1 MNHNY and CDR2 SVGAGI (reference sequence).

The chain employs TRBV4-2 and TRBJ1-2, with 10 nucleotides matching TRBD1. Trimming removed 4 bases from V and 3 bases from J; junction bases left unmatched: 8. CDR3 length: 16 amino acids. Germline lookup yields CDR1 LGHNA and CDR2 YNFKEQ. CDR3 sequence: CASSPEPGTGDYGYTF. The CDR3 DNA is TGTGCCAGCAGCCCAGAGCCTGGGACAGGGGACTATGGCTACACCTTC.

The chain recombines TRBV30 with TRBJ1-1, with 7 positions matching TRBD1. The length of the CDR3 is 13 residues. The germline V gene has CDR1 GTSNPN and CDR2 SVGIG (reference sequence). Losses at the gene ends were 5 bases for V and 0 bases for J; bases not matched to a gene: 3. In DNA, the CDR3 is TGTGCCTGGGCGGGACAGTTGAACACTGAAGCTTTCTTT. It yields the protein CAWAGQLNTEAFF.